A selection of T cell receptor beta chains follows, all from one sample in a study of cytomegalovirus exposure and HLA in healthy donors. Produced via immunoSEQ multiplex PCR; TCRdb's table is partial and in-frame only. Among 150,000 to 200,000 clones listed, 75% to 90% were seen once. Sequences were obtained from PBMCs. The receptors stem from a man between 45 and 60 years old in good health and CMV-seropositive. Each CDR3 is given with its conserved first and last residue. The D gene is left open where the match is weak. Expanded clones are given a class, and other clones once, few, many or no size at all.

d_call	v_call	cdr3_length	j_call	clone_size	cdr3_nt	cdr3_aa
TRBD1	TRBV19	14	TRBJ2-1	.	TGTGCCAGTAGTAGGGACAGGGGGCGCGATGAGCAGTTCTTC	CASSRDRGRDEQFF
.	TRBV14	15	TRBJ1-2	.	TGTGCCAGCAGCCCTTGGGCAGGGCTAGACTATGGCTACACCTTC	CASSPWAGLDYGYTF
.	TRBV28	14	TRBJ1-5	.	TGTGCCAGCAGTCCATGGACGGGAAATCAGCCCCAGCATTTT	CASSPWTGNQPQHF
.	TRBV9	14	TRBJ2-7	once	TGTGCCAGCAGCGTTGGGACAAATTCCTACGAGCAGTACTTC	CASSVGTNSYEQYF
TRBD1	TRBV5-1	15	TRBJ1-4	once	TGCGCCAGCAGCTCAACAGGGGCGAATAATGAAAAACTGTTTTTT	CASSSTGANNEKLFF
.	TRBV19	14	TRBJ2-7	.	TGTGCCAGTAGTATACGACATCACTCCTACGAGCAGTACTTC	CASSIRHHSYEQYF
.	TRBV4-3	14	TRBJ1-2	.	TGCGCCAGCAGCCACGGAGAATCCAACTATGGCTACACCTTC	CASSHGESNYGYTF
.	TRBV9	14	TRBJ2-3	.	TGTGCCAGCAGCGTCTCGACTTTCACAGATACGCAGTATTTT	CASSVSTFTDTQYF
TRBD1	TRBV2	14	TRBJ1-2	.	TGTGCCAGCAGTGAGGTCCCGGGACAGGGCGGCTACACCTTC	CASSEVPGQGGYTF
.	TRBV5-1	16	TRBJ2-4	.	TGCGCCAGCAGCCTTTACGCCGGGACATCCGTAAACATTCAGTACTTC	CASSLYAGTSVNIQYF